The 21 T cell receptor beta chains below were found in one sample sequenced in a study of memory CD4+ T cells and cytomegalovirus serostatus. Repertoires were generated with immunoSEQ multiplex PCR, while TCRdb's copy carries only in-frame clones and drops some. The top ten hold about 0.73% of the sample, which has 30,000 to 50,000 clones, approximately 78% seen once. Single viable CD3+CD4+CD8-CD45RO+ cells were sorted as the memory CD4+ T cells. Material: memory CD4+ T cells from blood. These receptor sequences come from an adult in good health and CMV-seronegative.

The CDR3 reads CASSDSGRGRGNEQFF. Here the CDR3 DNA reads TGTGCCAGCAGTGACTCGGGAAGGGGGCGAGGTAATGAGCAGTTCTTC. This chain joins TRBV6-4 and TRBJ2-1; TRBD1 matches at 7 bases. Germline values: CDR1 MRHNA, CDR2 SNTAGT. With 0 bases clipped from V and 7 bases from J, the junction kept 9 bases outside the gene matches. This CDR3 has 16 amino acids.

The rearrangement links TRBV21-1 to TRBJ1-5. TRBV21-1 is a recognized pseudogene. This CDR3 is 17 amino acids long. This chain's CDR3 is CASSKVGDGYSNQPQHF. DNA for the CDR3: TGTGCCAGCAGCAAAGTAGGGGACGGTTATAGCAATCAGCCCCAGCATTTT.

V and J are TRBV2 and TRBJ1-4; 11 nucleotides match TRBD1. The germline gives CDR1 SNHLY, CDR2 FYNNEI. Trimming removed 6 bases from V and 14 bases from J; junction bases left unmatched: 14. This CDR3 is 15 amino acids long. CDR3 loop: CASRPGTGGTMLLFF. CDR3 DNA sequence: TGTGCCAGCAGGCCCGGGACAGGGGGTACAATGTTGCTGTTTTTT.

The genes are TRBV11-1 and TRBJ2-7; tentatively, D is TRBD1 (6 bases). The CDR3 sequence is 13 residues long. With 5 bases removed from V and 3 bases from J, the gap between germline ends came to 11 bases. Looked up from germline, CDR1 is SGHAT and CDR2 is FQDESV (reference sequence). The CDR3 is CASSTGMDYEQYF. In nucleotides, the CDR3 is TGTGCCAGCAGCACAGGGATGGACTACGAGCAGTACTTC.

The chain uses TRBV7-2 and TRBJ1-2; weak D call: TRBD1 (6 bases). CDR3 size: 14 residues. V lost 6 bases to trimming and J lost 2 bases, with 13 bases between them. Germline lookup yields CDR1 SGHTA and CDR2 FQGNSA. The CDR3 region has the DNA TGTGCCAGCAGTTCCGGGACACTAAACTATGGCTACACCTTC. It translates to CASSSGTLNYGYTF.

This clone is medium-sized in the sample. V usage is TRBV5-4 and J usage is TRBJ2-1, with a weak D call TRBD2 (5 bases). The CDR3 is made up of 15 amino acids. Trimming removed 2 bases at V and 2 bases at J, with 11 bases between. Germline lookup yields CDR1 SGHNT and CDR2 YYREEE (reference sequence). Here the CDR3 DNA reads TGTGCCAGCAGCTTCCAGAGCGGTACCTACAATGAGCAGTTCTTC. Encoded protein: CASSFQSGTYNEQFF.

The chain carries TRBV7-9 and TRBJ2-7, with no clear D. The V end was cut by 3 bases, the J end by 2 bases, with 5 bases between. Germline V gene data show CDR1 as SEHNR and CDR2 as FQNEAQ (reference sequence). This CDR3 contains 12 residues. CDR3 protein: CASSLETYEQYF. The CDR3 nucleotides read TGTGCCAGCAGCTTGGAAACCTACGAGCAGTACTTC. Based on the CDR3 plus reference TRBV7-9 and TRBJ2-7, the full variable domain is DTGVSQNPRHKITKRGQNVTFRCDPISEHNRLYWYRQTLGQGPEFLTYFQNEAQLEKSRLLSDRFSAERPKGSFSTLEIQRTEQGDSAMYLCASSLETYEQYFGPGTRLTVT.

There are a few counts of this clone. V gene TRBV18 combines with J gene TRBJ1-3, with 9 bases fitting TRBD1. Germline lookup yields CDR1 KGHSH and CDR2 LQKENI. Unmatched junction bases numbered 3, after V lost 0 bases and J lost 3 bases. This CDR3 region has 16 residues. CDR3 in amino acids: CASSPPNRGLGNTIYF. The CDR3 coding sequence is TGTGCCAGCTCACCACCGAACAGGGGGCTTGGAAACACCATATATTTT. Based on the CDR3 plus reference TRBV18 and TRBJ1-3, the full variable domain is NAGVMQNPRHLVRRRGQEARLRCSPMKGHSHVYWYRQLPEEGLKFMVYLQKENIIDESGMPKERFSAEFPKEGPSILRIQQVVRGDSAAYFCASSPPNRGLGNTIYFGEGSWLTVV.

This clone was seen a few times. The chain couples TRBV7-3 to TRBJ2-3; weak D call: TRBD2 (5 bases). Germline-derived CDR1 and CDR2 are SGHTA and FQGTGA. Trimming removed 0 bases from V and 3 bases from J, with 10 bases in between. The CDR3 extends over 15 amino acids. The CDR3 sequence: CASSLTRRGTDTQYF. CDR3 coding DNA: TGTGCCAGCAGCTTAACCCGGCGAGGGACAGATACGCAGTATTTT. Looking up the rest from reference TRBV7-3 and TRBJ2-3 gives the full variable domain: GAGVSQTPSNKVTEKGKYVELRCDPISGHTALYWYRQSLGQGPEFLIYFQGTGAADDSGLPNDRFFAVRPEGSVSTLKIQRTERGDSAVYLCASSLTRRGTDTQYFGPGTRLTVL.

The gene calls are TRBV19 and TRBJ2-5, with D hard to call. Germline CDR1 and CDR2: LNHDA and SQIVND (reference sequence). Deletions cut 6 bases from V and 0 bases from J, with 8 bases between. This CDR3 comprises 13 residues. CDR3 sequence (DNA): TGTGCCAGTAGCCTGGGGTACCAAGAGACCCAGTACTTC. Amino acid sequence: CASSLGYQETQYF. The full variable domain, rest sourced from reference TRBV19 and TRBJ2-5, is DGGITQSPKYLFRKEGQNVTLSCEQNLNHDAMYWYRQDPGQGLRLIYYSQIVNDFQKGDIAEGYSVSREKKESFPLTVTSAQKNPTAFYLCASSLGYQETQYFGPGTRLLVL.

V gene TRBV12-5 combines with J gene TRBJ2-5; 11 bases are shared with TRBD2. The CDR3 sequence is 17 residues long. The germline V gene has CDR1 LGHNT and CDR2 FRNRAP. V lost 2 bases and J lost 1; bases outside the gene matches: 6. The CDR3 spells CASGLTSGGLFQETQYF. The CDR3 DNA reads TGTGCTAGTGGTTTGACTAGCGGGGGCCTGTTCCAAGAGACCCAGTACTTC.

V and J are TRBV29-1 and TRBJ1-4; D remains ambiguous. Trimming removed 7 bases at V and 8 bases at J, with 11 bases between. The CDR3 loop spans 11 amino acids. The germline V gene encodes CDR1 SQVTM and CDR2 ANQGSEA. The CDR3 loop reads CSAGDREKLFF. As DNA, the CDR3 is TGCAGCGCTGGAGATAGGGAAAAACTGTTTTTT. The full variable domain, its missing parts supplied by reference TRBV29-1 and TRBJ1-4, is SAVISQKPSRDICQRGTSLTIQCQVDSQVTMMFWYRQQPGQSLTLIATANQGSEATYESGFVIDKFPISRPNLTFSTLTVSNMSPEDSSIYLCSAGDREKLFFGSGTQLSVL.

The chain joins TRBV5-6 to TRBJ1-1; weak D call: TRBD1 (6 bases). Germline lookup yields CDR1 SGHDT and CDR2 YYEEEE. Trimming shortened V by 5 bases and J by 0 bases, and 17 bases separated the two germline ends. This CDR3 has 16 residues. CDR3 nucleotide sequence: TGTGCCAGCAGTCCTAAAACAGGGTCCATGAACACTGAAGCTTTCTTT. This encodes CASSPKTGSMNTEAFF.

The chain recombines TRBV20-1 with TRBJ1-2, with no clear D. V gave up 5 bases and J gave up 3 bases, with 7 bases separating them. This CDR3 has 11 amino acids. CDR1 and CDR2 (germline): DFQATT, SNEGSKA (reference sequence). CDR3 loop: CSASEDYGYTF. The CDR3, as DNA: TGCAGTGCTTCTGAAGACTATGGCTACACCTTC.

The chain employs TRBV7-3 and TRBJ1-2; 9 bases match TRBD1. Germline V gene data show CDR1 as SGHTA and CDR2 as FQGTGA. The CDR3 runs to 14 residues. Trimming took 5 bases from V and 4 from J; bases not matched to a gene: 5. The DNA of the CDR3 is TGTGCCAGCAGCCCGGGACAGGGAGTCTATGGCTACACCTTC. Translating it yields CASSPGQGVYGYTF.

CDR3 protein: CASSPRQQTYEQYF. CDR3 nucleotide sequence: TGTGCCAGCAGTCCGAGACAGCAGACCTACGAGCAGTACTTC. The V call is TRBV6-6, the J call TRBJ2-7, with D perhaps matching TRBD1 (5 bases). In germline, CDR1 is MNHNY, CDR2 SVGAGI (reference sequence). The CDR3 has 14 amino acids. The V end was cut by 5 bases, the J end by 2 bases, with 13 bases between.

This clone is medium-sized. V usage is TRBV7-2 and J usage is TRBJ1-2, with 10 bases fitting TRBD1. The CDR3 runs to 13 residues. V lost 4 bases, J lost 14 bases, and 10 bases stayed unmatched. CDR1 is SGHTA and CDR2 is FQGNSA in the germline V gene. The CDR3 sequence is CASSSGTGVLRTF. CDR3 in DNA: TGTGCCAGCAGCTCCGGGACAGGGGTATTGAGAACCTTC.

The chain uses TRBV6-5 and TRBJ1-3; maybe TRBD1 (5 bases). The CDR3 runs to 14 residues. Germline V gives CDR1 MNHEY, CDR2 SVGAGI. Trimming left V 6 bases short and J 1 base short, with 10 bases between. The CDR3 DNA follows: TGTGCCAGCAGCGACGGGGGGTCTGGAAACACCATATATTTT. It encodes CASSDGGSGNTIYF.

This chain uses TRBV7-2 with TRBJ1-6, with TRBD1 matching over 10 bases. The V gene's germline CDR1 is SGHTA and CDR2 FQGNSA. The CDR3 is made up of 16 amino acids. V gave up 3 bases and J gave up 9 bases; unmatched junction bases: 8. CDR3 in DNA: TGTGCCAGCAGCTTCAAGACAGGGGGCGCGGGTTCACCCCTCCACTTT. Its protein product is CASSFKTGGAGSPLHF.

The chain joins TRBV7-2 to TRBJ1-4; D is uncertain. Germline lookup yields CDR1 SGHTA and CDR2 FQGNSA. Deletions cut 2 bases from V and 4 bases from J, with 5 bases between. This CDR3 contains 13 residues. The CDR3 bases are TGTGCCAGCAGCTTAAGGGTTAATGAAAAACTGTTTTTT. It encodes CASSLRVNEKLFF. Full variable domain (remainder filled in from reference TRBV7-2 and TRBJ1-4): GAGVSQSPSNKVTEKGKDVELRCDPISGHTALYWYRQSLGQGLEFLIYFQGNSAPDKSGLPSDRFSAERTGGSVSTLTIQRTQQEDSAVYLCASSLRVNEKLFFGSGTQLSVL.

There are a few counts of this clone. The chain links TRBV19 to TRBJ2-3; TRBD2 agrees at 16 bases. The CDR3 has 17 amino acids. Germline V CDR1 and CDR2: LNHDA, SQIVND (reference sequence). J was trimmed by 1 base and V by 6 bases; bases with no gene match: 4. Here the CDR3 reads CASSLGTSGGGTDTQYF. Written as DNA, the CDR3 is TGTGCCAGTAGCCTAGGGACTAGCGGGGGGGGCACAGATACGCAGTATTTT.